Listed below are T cell receptor beta chains from one sample, sequenced in a study of cytomegalovirus exposure and HLA in healthy donors. Using immunoSEQ multiplex PCR, the repertoire was profiled, and TCRdb retains in-frame clones only, with some absent. The table includes 110,000 or so clones, about 83% detected once. The specimen sequenced was PBMCs. The receptors derive from a man aged 18 to 35 in good health and CMV-seronegative. Both conserved end residues are part of each CDR3. Fields, in order: D gene, J gene, clone size, V gene, CDR3 DNA, CDR3 protein. D genes are given only for firm matches. The size entry is marked missing in some rows and otherwise reads once, few, many or a size class.

>NA|TRBJ2-2|NA|TRBV11-2
TGTGCCAGCAGCTCCCCCGGGACTCCAATAACCGGGGAGCTGTTTTTT
CASSSPGTPITGELFF
>TRBD1|TRBJ2-5|few|TRBV6-5
TGTGCCAGCAGGAGGCCGGGACAGCAAGAGACCCAGTACTTC
CASRRPGQQETQYF
>NA|TRBJ1-1|many|TRBV9
TGTGCCAGCAGCCGAACCCAGTTGCTGAACACTGAAGCTTTCTTT
CASSRTQLLNTEAFF
>NA|TRBJ1-5|NA|TRBV5-6
TGTGCCAGCAGCTTAGGACCCTCCGGGGGCAATCAGCCCCAGCATTTT
CASSLGPSGGNQPQHF
>TRBD1|TRBJ2-3|NA|TRBV5-6
TGTGCCAGCAGCCTGGGACAGACTAGCACAGATACGCAGTATTTT
CASSLGQTSTDTQYF
>NA|TRBJ1-6|few|TRBV5-6
TGTGCCAGCAGCTTGTCGAATTCACCCCTCCACTTT
CASSLSNSPLHF
>NA|TRBJ2-2|NA|TRBV27
TGTGCCAGCAGTTTACTAACGGAGGCGGGTCGACTAGTCGGGTCCGGGGAGCTGTTTTTT
CASSLLTEAGRLVGSGELFF
>NA|TRBJ1-1|NA|TRBV14
TGTGCCAGCAGCCTAACCCCGGGGAACACTGAAGCTTTCTTT
CASSLTPGNTEAFF
>TRBD2|TRBJ2-3|NA|TRBV9
TGTGCCAGCAGCGTAGCTAGCGGGGGGGGGACTAGCACAGATACGCAGTATTTT
CASSVASGGGTSTDTQYF
>NA|TRBJ2-5|NA|TRBV7-9
TGTGCCAGCAGCTTAGGGGGGGGCGGGCCGAACCGGGAGACCCAGTACTTC
CASSLGGGGPNRETQYF
>TRBD2|TRBJ2-1|NA|TRBV9
TGTGCCAGCAGCGTACGGACTAGCGGGAGAGGGTCCTACCCTAATGAGCAGTTCTTC
CASSVRTSGRGSYPNEQFF
>NA|TRBJ1-2|NA|TRBV5-4
TGTGCCAGCAGCTTGGCCCCCGACATTAACTATGGCTACACCTTC
CASSLAPDINYGYTF
>TRBD1|TRBJ1-1|NA|TRBV27
TGTGCCAGCAGTCCAAAACCGACAGGGTGGGGGAACACTGAAGCTTTCTTT
CASSPKPTGWGNTEAFF
>TRBD1|TRBJ1-1|once|TRBV13
TGTGCCAGCAGCCAGGGGGGCGTGGCTGAAGCTTTCTTT
CASSQGGVAEAFF
>NA|TRBJ1-1|few|TRBV10-3
TGTGCCATCAGGGCCAGGGCTAACGGAGAAGCTTTCTTT
CAIRARANGEAFF
>TRBD1|TRBJ1-5|NA|TRBV6-1
TGTGCCAGCAACCAACGGTCAGGGGGGCCTCAGCCCCAGCATTTT
CASNQRSGGPQPQHF
>NA|TRBJ2-3|few|TRBV5-1
TGCGCCAGCAGCGGGGGCACAGCGAGCACAGATACGCAGTATTTT
CASSGGTASTDTQYF
>NA|TRBJ2-7|NA|TRBV28
TGTGCCAGCAGTACCGGGAACTACGAGCAGTACTTC
CASSTGNYEQYF
>TRBD1|TRBJ1-2|NA|TRBV6-1
TGTGCCAGCAGCGCTACAGGGGATGGCTACACCTTC
CASSATGDGYTF
>NA|TRBJ2-2|NA|TRBV2
TGTGCCAGCAGTGATCGGTCAGGAGGCCAGCGTGGAACCGGGGAGCTGTTTTTT
CASSDRSGGQRGTGELFF
>TRBD2|TRBJ2-7|few|TRBV18
TGTGCCAGCTCACCAAGGAGCGGGACTGCCGAGCAGTACTTC
CASSPRSGTAEQYF
>NA|TRBJ1-2|NA|TRBV7-2
TGTGCCAGCAGCTCGGCCAGCGGGGCGTATAACTATGGCTACACCTTC
CASSSASGAYNYGYTF
>TRBD2|TRBJ2-7|NA|TRBV27
TGTGCCAGCAGGCCTAGCGGGACACTCTACGAGCAGTACTTC
CASRPSGTLYEQYF